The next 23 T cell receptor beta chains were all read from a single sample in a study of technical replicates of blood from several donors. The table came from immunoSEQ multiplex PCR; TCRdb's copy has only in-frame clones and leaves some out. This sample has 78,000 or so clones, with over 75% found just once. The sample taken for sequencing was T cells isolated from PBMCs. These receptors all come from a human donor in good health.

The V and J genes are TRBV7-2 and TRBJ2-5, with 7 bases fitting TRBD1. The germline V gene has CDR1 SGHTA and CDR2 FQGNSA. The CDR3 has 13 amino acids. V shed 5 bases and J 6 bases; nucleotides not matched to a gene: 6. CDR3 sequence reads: CASSTGQDQTQYF. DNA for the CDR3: TGTGCCAGCAGCACCGGACAGGATCAGACCCAGTACTTC. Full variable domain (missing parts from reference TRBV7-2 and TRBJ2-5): GAGVSQSPSNKVTEKGKDVELRCDPISGHTALYWYRQSLGQGLEFLIYFQGNSAPDKSGLPSDRFSAERTGGSVSTLTIQRTQQEDSAVYLCASSTGQDQTQYFGPGTRLLVL.

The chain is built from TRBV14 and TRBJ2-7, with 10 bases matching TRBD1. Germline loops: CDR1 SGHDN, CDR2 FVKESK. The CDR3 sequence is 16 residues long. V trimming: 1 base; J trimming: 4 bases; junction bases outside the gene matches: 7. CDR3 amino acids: CASSQVWGQGIYEQYF. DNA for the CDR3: TGTGCCAGCAGCCAAGTATGGGGACAGGGGATTTACGAGCAGTACTTC.

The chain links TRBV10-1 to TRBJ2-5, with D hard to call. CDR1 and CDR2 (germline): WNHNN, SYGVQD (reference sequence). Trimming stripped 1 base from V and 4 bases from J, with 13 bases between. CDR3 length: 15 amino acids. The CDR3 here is CASSEFVSNRETQYF. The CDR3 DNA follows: TGCGCCAGCAGTGAGTTTGTCAGTAATCGAGAGACCCAGTACTTC.

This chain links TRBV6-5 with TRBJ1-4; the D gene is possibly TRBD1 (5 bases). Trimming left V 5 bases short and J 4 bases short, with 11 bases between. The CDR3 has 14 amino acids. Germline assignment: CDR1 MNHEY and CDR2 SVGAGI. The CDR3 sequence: CASSRGVLNEKLFF. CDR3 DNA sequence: TGTGCCAGCAGTCGGGGGGTTCTTAATGAAAAACTGTTTTTT.

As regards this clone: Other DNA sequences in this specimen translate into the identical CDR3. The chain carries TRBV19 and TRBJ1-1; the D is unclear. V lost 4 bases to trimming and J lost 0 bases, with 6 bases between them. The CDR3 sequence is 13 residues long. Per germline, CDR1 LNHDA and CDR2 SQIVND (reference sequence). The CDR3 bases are TGTGCCAGTAGTACCACAGTGAACACTGAAGCTTTCTTT. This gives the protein CASSTTVNTEAFF. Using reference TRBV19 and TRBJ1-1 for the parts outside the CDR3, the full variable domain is DGGITQSPKYLFRKEGQNVTLSCEQNLNHDAMYWYRQDPGQGLRLIYYSQIVNDFQKGDIAEGYSVSREKKESFPLTVTSAQKNPTAFYLCASSTTVNTEAFFGQGTRLTVV.

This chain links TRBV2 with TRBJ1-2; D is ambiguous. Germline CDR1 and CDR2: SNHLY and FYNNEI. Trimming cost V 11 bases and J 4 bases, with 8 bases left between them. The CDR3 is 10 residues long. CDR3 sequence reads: CAVSSYGYTF. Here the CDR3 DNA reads TGTGCCGTCAGTTCCTATGGCTACACCTTC.

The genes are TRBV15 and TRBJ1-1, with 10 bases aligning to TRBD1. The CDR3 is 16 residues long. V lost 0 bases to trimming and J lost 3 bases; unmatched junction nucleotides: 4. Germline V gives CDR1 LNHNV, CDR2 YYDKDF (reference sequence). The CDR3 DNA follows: TGTGCCACCAGCAGAGATGGGGGGACAGGGGACACTGAAGCTTTCTTT. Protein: CATSRDGGTGDTEAFF.

The CDR3 region is CASSLRAPGQVFNTEAFF. The CDR3 DNA reads as TGCGCCAGCAGCCTAAGGGCTCCGGGACAGGTGTTTAACACTGAAGCTTTCTTT. J is TRBJ1-1 and V is TRBV4-3; TRBD1 aligns across 8 bases. The CDR3 has 18 residues. Germline CDR1 reads LGHNA; CDR2 reads YSLEER. Germline trimming cut 4 bases from V and 2 bases from J; bases unmatched to any gene: 15.

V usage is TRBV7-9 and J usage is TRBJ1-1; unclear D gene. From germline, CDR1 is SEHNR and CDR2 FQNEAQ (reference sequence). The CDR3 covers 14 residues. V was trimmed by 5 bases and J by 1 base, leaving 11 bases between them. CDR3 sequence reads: CASSDRRGNTEAFF. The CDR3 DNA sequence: TGTGCCAGCAGCGATCGGCGGGGGAACACTGAAGCTTTCTTT.

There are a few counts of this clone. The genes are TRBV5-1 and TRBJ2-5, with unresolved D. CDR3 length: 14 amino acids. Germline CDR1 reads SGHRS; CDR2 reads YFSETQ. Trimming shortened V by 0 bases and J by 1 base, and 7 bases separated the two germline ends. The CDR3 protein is CASSLALIQETQYF. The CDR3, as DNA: TGCGCCAGCAGCTTGGCACTTATCCAAGAGACCCAGTACTTC. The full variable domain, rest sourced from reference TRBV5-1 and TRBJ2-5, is KAGVTQTPRYLIKTRGQQVTLSCSPISGHRSVSWYQQTPGQGLQFLFEYFSETQRNKGNFPGRFSGRQFSNSRSEMNVSTLELGDSALYLCASSLALIQETQYFGPGTRLLVL.

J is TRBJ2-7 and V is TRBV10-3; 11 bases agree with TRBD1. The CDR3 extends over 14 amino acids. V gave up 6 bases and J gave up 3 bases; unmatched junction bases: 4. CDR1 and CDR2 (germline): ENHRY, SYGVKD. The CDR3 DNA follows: TGTGCCATCAGGGGGACAGGGGGTCTCTACGAGCAGTACTTC. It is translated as CAIRGTGGLYEQYF.

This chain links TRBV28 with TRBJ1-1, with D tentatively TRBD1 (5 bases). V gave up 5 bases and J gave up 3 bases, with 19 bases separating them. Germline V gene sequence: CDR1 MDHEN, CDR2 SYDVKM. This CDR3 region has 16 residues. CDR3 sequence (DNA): TGTGCCAGCAGTATTAGACAGTCCCATACAGACACTGAAGCTTTCTTT. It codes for CASSIRQSHTDTEAFF.

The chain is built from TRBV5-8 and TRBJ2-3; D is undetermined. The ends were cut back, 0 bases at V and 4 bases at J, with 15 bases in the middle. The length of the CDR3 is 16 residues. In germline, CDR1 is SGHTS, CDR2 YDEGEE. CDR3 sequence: CASSLDLYASADTQYF. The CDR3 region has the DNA TGTGCCAGCAGCTTGGACCTCTACGCCAGCGCAGATACGCAGTATTTT.

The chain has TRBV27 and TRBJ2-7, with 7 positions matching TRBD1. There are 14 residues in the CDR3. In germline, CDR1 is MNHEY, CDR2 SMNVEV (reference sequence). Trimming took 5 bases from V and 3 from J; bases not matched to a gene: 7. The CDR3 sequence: CASSPDREIYEQYF. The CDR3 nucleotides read TGTGCCAGCAGTCCCGACAGGGAAATCTACGAGCAGTACTTC.

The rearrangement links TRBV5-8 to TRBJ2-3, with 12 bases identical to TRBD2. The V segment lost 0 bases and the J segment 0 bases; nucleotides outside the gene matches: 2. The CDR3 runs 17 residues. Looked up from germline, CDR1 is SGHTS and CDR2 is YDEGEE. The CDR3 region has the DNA TGTGCCAGCAGCTTGGGGACTAGCGGGACTAGCACAGATACGCAGTATTTT. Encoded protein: CASSLGTSGTSTDTQYF.

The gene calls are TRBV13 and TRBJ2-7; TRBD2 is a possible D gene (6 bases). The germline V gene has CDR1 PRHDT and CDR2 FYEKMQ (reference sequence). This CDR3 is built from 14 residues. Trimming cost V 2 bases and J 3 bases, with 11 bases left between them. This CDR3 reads CASSLRASDYEQYF. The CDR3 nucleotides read TGTGCCAGCAGCTTAAGGGCTAGCGACTACGAGCAGTACTTC.

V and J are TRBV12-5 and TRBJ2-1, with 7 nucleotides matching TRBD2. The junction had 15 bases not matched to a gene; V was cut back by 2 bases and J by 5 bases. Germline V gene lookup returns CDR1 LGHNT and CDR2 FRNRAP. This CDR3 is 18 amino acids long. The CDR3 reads CASGLWPGRESRHNEQFF. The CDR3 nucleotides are TGTGCTAGTGGTTTGTGGCCCGGGCGGGAGAGTCGGCACAATGAGCAGTTCTTC.

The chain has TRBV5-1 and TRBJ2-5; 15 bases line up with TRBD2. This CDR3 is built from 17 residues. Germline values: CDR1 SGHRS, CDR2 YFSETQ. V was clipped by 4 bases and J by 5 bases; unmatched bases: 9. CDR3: CASSHGLAGGPGETQYF. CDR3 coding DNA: TGCGCCAGCAGCCACGGACTAGCGGGAGGGCCAGGGGAGACCCAGTACTTC.

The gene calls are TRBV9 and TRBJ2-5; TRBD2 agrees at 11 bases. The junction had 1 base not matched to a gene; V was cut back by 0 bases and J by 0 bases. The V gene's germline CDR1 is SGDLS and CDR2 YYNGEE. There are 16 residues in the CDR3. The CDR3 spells CASSVVTSGNQETQYF. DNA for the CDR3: TGTGCCAGCAGCGTAGTGACTAGCGGGAACCAAGAGACCCAGTACTTC.

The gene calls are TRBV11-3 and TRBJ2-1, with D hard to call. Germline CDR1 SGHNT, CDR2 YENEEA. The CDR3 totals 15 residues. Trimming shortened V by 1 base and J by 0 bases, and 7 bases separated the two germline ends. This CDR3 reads CASSLGASSYNEQFF. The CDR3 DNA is TGTGCCAGCAGCTTAGGCGCTAGCTCCTACAATGAGCAGTTCTTC.

CDR3 bases: TGTGCCAGTCTCCGGGGACAGGCTGGGGGGCCCCAGCATTTT. The encoded protein is CASLRGQAGGPQHF. This sequence joins TRBV19 and TRBJ1-5, with 8 positions matching TRBD1. The CDR3 is 14 residues long. The germline CDR1 and CDR2 sequences are LNHDA and SQIVND (reference sequence). V was pared by 8 bases and J by 9 bases, with 12 bases of the junction left unmatched.

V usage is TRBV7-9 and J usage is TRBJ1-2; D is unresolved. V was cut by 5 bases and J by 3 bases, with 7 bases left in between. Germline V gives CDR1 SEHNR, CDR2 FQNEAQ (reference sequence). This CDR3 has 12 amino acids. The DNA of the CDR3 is TGTGCCAGCAGCATGAGGGACTATGGCTACACCTTC. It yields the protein CASSMRDYGYTF.

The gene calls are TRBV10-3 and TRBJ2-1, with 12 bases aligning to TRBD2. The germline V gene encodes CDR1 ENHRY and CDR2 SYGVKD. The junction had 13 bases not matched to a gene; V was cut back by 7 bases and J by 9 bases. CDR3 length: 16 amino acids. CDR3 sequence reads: CAITEGLAGGLSEQFF. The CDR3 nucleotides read TGTGCCATCACCGAAGGTCTAGCGGGAGGGCTAAGTGAGCAGTTCTTC.